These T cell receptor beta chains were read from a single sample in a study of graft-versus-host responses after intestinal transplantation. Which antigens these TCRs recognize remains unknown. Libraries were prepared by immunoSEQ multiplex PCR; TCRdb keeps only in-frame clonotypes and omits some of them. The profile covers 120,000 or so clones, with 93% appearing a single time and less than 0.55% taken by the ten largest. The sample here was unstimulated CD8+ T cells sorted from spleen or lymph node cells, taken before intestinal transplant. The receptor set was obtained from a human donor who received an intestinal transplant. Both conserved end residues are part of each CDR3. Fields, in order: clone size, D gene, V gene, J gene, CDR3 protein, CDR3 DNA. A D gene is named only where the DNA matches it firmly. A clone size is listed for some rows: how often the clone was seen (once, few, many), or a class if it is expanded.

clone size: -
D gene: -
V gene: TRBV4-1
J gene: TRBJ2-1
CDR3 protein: CASSLGVGNEQFF
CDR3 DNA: TGCGCCAGCAGCCTTGGGGTCGGAAATGAGCAGTTCTTC

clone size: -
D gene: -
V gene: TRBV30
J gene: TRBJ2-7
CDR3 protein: CASYEEGVGAEQYF
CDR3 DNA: TGTGCCTCTTACGAGGAGGGAGTCGGGGCCGAGCAGTACTTC

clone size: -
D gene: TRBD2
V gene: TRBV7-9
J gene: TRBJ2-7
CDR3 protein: CASSLGLAGYYEQYF
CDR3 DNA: TGTGCCAGCAGCTTAGGGCTAGCGGGTTACTACGAGCAGTACTTC

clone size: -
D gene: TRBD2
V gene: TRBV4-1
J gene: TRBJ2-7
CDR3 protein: CASSQTSGSEQYF
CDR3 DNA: TGCGCCAGCAGCCAGACTAGCGGGAGCGAGCAGTACTTC

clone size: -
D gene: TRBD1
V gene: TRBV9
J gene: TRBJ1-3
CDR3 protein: CASSTDRGNTIYF
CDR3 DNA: TGTGCCAGCAGCACGGACAGGGGAAACACCATATATTTT

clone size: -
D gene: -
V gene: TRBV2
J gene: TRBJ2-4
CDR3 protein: CASAGPPQAKNIQYF
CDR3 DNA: TGTGCCAGTGCGGGCCCTCCCCAGGCCAAAAACATTCAGTACTTC

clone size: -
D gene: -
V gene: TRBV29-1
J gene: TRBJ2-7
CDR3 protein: CSVTGTSYEQYF
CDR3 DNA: TGCAGCGTAACAGGGACCTCCTACGAGCAGTACTTC

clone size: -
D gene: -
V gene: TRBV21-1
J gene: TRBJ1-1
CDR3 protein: CASSTPGEQGHTEAFF
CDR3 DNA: TGTGCCAGCAGCACCCCTGGGGAACAGGGGCACACTGAAGCTTTCTTT

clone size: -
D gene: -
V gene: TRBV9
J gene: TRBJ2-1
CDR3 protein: CASGLIGDEQFF
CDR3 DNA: TGTGCCAGCGGATTAATAGGAGATGAGCAGTTCTTC

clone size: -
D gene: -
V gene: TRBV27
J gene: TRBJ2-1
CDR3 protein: CASSRTDTYNEQFF
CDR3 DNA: TGTGCCAGCAGCAGGACCGATACCTACAATGAGCAGTTCTTC

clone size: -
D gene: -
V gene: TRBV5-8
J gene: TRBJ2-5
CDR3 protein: CASFRSRRGEETQYF
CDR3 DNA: TGTGCCAGCTTTCGTTCGAGGAGGGGGGAAGAGACCCAGTACTTC

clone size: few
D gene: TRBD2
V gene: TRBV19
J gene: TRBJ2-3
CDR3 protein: CASSMTSGMTTDTQYF
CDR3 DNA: TGTGCCAGTAGTATGACTAGCGGGATGACGACAGATACGCAGTATTTT

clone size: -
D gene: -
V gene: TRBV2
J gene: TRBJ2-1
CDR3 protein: CASRLAPPFMRNEQFF
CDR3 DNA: TGTGCCAGCAGGCTAGCCCCACCCTTCATGCGCAATGAGCAGTTCTTC

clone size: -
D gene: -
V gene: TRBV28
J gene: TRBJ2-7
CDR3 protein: CASSSGSSYEQYF
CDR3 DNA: TGTGCCAGCAGTTCAGGGAGCTCCTACGAGCAGTACTTC

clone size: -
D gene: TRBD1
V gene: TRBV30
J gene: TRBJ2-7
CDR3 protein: CAWSPGGRYEQYF
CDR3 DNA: TGTGCCTGGAGTCCAGGGGGCCGGTACGAGCAGTACTTC

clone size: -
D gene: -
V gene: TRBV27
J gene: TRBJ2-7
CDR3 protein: CASSPRGYGSYEQYF
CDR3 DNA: TGTGCCAGCAGCCCCAGAGGTTACGGCTCCTACGAGCAGTACTTC

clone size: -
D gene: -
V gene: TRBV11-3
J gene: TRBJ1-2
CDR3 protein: CASSLDYQQGHYGYTF
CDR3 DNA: TGTGCCAGCAGCTTAGATTACCAACAGGGACACTATGGCTACACCTTC

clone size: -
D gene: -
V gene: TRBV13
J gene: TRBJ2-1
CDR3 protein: CASTHRDRSLAGGFSEQFF
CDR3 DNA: TGTGCCAGCACCCACCGGGACAGGTCCTTGGCGGGAGGGTTCAGTGAGCAGTTCTTC

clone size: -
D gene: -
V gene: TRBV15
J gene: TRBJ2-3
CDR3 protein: CATSRVGTSTDTQYF
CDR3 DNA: TGTGCCACCAGCAGAGTCGGGACCAGCACAGATACGCAGTATTTT

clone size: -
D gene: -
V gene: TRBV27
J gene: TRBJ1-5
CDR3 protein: CASRQTVSNQPQHF
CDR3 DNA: TGTGCCAGCAGGCAGACAGTTAGCAATCAGCCCCAGCATTTT

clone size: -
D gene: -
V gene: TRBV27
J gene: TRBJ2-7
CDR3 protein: CASSSPPGEQYF
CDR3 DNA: TGTGCCAGCAGTTCACCTCCTGGGGAGCAGTACTTC

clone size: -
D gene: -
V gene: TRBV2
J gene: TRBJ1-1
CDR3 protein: CASSYRVGTEAFF
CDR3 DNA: TGTGCCAGCAGCTACAGGGTTGGCACTGAAGCTTTCTTT

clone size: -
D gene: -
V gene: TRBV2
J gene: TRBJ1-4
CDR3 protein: CASSEGPGLIGELFF
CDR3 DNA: TGTGCCAGCAGTGAAGGCCCGGGGCTAATCGGGGAACTGTTTTTT

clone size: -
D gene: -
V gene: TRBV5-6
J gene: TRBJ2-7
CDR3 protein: CASSRGTAAGPNEQYF
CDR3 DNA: TGTGCCAGCAGCAGAGGGACGGCTGCTGGACCTAACGAGCAGTACTTC

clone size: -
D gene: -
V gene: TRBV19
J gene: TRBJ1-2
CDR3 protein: CASSLAGIGNYGYTF
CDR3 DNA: TGTGCCAGTAGTCTCGCTGGTATAGGGAACTATGGCTACACCTTC

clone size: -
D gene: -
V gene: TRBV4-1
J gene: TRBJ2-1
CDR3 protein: CASSQDPPGRNYNEQFF
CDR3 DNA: TGCGCCAGCAGCCAAGATCCCCCGGGACGGAACTACAATGAGCAGTTCTTC

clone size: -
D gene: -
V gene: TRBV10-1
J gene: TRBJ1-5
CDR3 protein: CASRREFGYNQPQHF
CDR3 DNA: TGCGCCAGCAGGAGGGAGTTTGGGTACAATCAGCCCCAGCATTTT

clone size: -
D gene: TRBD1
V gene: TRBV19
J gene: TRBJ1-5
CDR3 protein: CASSMGQGEHQPQHF
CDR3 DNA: TGTGCCAGTAGTATGGGACAGGGGGAGCATCAGCCCCAGCATTTT

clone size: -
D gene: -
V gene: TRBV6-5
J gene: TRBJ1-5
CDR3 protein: CASSSSSHQPQHF
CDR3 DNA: TGTGCCAGCAGTTCGTCTTCCCATCAGCCCCAGCATTTT

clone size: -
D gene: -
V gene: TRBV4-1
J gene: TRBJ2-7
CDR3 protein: CASSQGGLGYEQYF
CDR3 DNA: TGCGCCAGCAGCCAAGGCGGGTTAGGCTACGAGCAGTACTTC

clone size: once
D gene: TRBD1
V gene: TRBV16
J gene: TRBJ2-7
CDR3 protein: CASSRGQGAAGVQQYF
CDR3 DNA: TGTGCCAGCAGCCGGGGACAGGGGGCGGCGGGAGTTCAGCAGTACTTC

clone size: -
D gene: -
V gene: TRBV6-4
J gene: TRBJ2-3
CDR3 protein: CASSDGRPRGTQYF
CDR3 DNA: TGTGCCAGCAGTGACGGCAGGCCAAGGGGTACGCAGTATTTT

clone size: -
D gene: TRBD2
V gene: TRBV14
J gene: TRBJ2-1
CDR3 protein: CASSQEGASGILGDEQFF
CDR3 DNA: TGTGCCAGCAGCCAAGAAGGGGCTAGCGGGATCCTGGGCGATGAGCAGTTCTTC

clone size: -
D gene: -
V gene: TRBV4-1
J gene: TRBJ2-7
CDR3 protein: CASSQGRGSYEQYF
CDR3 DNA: TGCGCCAGCAGCCAAGGGAGGGGATCCTACGAGCAGTACTTC

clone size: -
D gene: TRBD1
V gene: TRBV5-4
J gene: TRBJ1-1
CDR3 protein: CASSWGDRGDTEAFF
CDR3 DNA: TGTGCCAGCAGCTGGGGGGACAGGGGGGACACTGAAGCTTTCTTT

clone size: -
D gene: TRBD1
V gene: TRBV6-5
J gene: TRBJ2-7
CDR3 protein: CASRPGGQGTYEQYF
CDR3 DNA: TGTGCCAGCAGGCCCGGGGGACAGGGGACCTACGAGCAGTACTTC

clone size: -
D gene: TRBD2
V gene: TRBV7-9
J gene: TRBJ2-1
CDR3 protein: CASSLSMASGTSAHEQFF
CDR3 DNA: TGTGCCAGCAGCTTGTCAATGGCTAGCGGTACTAGTGCCCATGAGCAGTTCTTC

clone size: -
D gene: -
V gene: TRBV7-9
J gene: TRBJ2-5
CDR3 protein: CASSLGWGFRETQYF
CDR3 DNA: TGTGCCAGCAGCTTAGGCTGGGGGTTCCGGGAGACCCAGTACTTC

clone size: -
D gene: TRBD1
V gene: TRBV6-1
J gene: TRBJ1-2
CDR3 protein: CASNPLRTGLFGYTF
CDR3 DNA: TGTGCCAGCAACCCCCTTCGGACAGGGCTCTTTGGCTACACCTTC

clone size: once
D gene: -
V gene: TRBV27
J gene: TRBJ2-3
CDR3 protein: CASSKGRAQYF
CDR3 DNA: TGTGCCAGCAGTAAGGGGCGGGCGCAGTATTTT

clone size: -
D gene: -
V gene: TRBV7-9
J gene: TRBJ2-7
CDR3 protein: CASSTRGYEQYF
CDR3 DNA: TGTGCCAGCAGCACCCGTGGCTACGAGCAGTACTTC

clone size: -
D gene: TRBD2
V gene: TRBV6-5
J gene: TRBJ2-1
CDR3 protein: CASSYSPSGYNEQFF
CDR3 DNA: TGTGCCAGCAGTTACTCGCCTAGCGGCTACAATGAGCAGTTCTTC

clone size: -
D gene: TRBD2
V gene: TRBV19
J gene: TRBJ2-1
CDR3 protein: CASSAGTRVGEQFF
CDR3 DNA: TGTGCCAGTAGTGCTGGGACTAGAGTGGGTGAGCAGTTCTTC

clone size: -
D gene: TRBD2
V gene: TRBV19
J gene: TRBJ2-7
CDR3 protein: CASSITSGRNYEQYF
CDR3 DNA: TGTGCCAGTAGTATTACTAGCGGGAGGAACTACGAGCAGTACTTC

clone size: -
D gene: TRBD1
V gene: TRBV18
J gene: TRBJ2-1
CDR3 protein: CASSPRQGRSYNEQFF
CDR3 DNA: TGTGCCAGCTCACCGAGACAGGGCCGCTCCTACAATGAGCAGTTCTTC

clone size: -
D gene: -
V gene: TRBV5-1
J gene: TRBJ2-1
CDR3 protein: CASSLAPGRYNEQFF
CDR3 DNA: TGCGCCAGCAGCTTGGCGCCGGGACGGTACAATGAGCAGTTCTTC

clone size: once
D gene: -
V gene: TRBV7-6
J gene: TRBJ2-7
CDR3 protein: CASSFGGGVIYEQYF
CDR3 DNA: TGTGCCAGCAGCTTCGGAGGGGGCGTGATCTACGAGCAGTACTTC

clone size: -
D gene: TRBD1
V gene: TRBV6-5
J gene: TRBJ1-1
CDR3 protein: CASSYGQGGFVAFF
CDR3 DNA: TGTGCCAGCAGTTATGGACAGGGGGGCTTTGTTGCTTTCTTT

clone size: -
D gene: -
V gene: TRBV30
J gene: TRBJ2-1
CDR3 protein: CAWSLSLGSEQFF
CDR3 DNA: TGTGCCTGGAGTCTCTCTCTAGGGTCTGAGCAGTTCTTC

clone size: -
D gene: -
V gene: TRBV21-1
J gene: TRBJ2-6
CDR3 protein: CASSKETPSGANVLTF
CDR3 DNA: TGTGCCAGCAGCAAAGAGACACCCTCTGGGGCCAACGTCCTGACTTTC

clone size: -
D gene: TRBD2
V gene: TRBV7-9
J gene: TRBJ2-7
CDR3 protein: CASSLCVSGTTYEQYF
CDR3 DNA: TGTGCCAGCAGCTTATGTGTTAGCGGGACGACCTACGAGCAGTACTTC

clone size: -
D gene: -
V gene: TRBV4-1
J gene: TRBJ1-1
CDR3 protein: CASSQELSGSEAFF
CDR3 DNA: TGCGCCAGCAGCCAAGAGCTGTCAGGTTCTGAAGCTTTCTTT

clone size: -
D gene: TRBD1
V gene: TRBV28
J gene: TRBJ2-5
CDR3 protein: CASSFYSGQGETQYF
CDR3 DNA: TGTGCCAGCAGTTTTTATTCGGGACAGGGGGAGACCCAGTACTTC

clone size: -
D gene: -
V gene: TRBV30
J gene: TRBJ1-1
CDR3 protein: CAWSTGWVEAFF
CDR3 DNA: TGTGCCTGGAGTACAGGGTGGGTTGAAGCTTTCTTT

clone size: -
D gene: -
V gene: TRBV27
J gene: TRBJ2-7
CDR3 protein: CASSLSGRLEIYEQYF
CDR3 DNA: TGTGCCAGCAGTTTATCAGGGAGACTAGAAATCTACGAGCAGTACTTC